Following are 26 T cell receptor beta chains from one sample sequenced in a study of T cell responses to AZD1222 COVID-19 vaccine. The method was immunoSEQ multiplex PCR; TCRdb's version includes in-frame clones alone and lacks a portion of them. The repertoire holds 150,000 to 200,000 clones, with 87% as singletons. The sample consisted of peripheral blood, taken 28 days after the second AZD1222 dose. Receptors were obtained from an adult who received the AZD1222 COVID-19 vaccine.

The gene calls are TRBV3-1 (or the pseudogene TRBV3-2) and TRBJ2-3; either TRBD1 or TRBD2 may supply D (6 bases each). CDR3 length equals 16 residues. The germline gives CDR1 LGHDT, CDR2 YNNKEL (reference sequence). V was pared by 4 bases and J by 3 bases, with 17 bases between. The CDR3 region has the DNA TGTGCCAGCAGCCCAACCTTGGGGGGCGGGACAGATACGCAGTATTTT. Its translation: CASSPTLGGGTDTQYF.

The chain links TRBV9 to TRBJ2-6, with 10 nucleotides matching TRBD1. Germline values: CDR1 SGDLS, CDR2 YYNGEE. This CDR3 comprises 20 residues. The ends lost 1 base at V and 0 bases at J; junction bases unmatched: 10. CDR3 sequence: CASSVRFMGQGSSGANVLTF. CDR3 coding DNA: TGTGCCAGCAGCGTAAGATTTATGGGACAGGGGAGCTCTGGGGCCAACGTCCTGACTTTC.

The chain recombines TRBV3-1 (or the pseudogene TRBV3-2) with TRBJ2-7; the D gene is possibly TRBD1 (6 bases). Trimming pared 4 bases from V and 4 bases from J, leaving 17 bases between. This CDR3 spans 15 amino acids. Germline V CDR1 and CDR2: LGHDT, YNNKEL (reference sequence). The CDR3 region is CASSPKIGGAYEQYF. In DNA, the CDR3 is TGTGCCAGCAGCCCGAAAATAGGGGGTGCGTACGAGCAGTACTTC.

The chain links TRBV2 to TRBJ1-1, with D maybe TRBD1 (6 bases). Germline loops: CDR1 SNHLY, CDR2 FYNNEI. The CDR3 consists of 14 residues. Trimming shortened V by 4 bases and J by 4 bases, and 13 bases separated the two germline ends. DNA for the CDR3: TGTGCCAGCAGTGCGAGCGGGGGGCGCACTGAAGCTTTCTTT. Amino acid sequence: CASSASGGRTEAFF. The full variable domain, with the rest looked up from reference TRBV2 and TRBJ1-1, is EPEVTQTPSHQVTQMGQEVILRCVPISNHLYFYWYRQILGQKVEFLVSFYNNEISEKSEIFDDQFSVERPDGSNFTLKIRSTKLEDSAMYFCASSASGGRTEAFFGQGTRLTVV.

The chain uses TRBV19 and TRBJ1-3; D not resolved. In germline, CDR1 is LNHDA, CDR2 SQIVND (reference sequence). V was cut by 5 bases and J by 0 bases, with 8 bases left in between. This CDR3 contains 14 residues. The CDR3: CASSGWGSGNTIYF. CDR3 DNA sequence: TGTGCCAGTAGTGGCTGGGGCTCTGGAAACACCATATATTTT.

The table lists this clone with a few counts. The CDR3 DNA sequence: TGTGCCAGCGAAGGGGGCGTCTCTGAAGCTTTCTTT. Protein product: CASEGGVSEAFF. The chain recombines TRBV19 with TRBJ1-1; 7 bases are shared with TRBD1. This CDR3 is built from 12 residues. The germline CDR1 and CDR2 sequences are LNHDA and SQIVND (reference sequence). J lost 6 bases, V lost 9 bases, and 7 bases had no gene match.

The chain uses TRBV20-1 and TRBJ1-2; D unresolved. Germline V gene lookup returns CDR1 DFQATT and CDR2 SNEGSKA (reference sequence). Trimming stripped 0 bases from V and 8 bases from J, with 7 bases between. The CDR3 sequence is 11 residues long. For the CDR3, the DNA is TGCAGTGCTAGAGATCCGCCAGGCTACACCTTC. Translated: CSARDPPGYTF.

This clone was seen just once. The chain links TRBV4-1 to TRBJ1-5, with D possibly matching TRBD1 (6 bases). The V end lost 0 bases, the J end lost 4 bases, and 13 bases lay between the germline ends. There are 16 residues in the CDR3. The V gene's germline CDR1 is MGHRA and CDR2 YSYEKL. In DNA form, the CDR3 reads TGCGCCAGCAGCCAAGATACAGGGCCCGCGAATCAGCCCCAGCATTTT. Amino acid sequence: CASSQDTGPANQPQHF.

The V and J genes are TRBV19 and TRBJ1-3, with a weak D call TRBD1 (5 bases). The CDR3 contains 14 residues. Germline V gene sequence: CDR1 LNHDA, CDR2 SQIVND (reference sequence). V lost 5 bases and J 0 bases, leaving 8 bases between the germline ends. Here the CDR3 reads CASSLDSSGNTIYF. CDR3 bases: TGTGCCAGTAGTCTCGACAGCTCTGGAAACACCATATATTTT.

This rearrangement joins TRBV30 to TRBJ1-5; D is unresolved. The germline gives CDR1 GTSNPN, CDR2 SVGIG (reference sequence). V dropped 3 bases and J dropped 3 bases, with 12 bases sitting between them. CDR3 size: 14 residues. As DNA, the CDR3 is TGTGCCTGGAGCAGACGGGATTACAATCAGCCCCAGCATTTT. This codes for CAWSRRDYNQPQHF.

This rearrangement joins TRBV5-5 to TRBJ2-7; D gene unclear. V lost 2 bases and J lost 4, with 7 bases in between. This CDR3 has 12 amino acids. Germline V gene data show CDR1 as SGHKS and CDR2 as YYEKEE (reference sequence). CDR3 DNA: TGTGCCAGCAGCTTAACAGATTACGAGCAGTACTTC. Residues: CASSLTDYEQYF.

The chain employs TRBV29-1 and TRBJ2-7, with D unresolved. Germline V CDR1 and CDR2: SQVTM, ANQGSEA. V lost 4 bases and J lost 4, with 5 bases in between. This CDR3 is built from 10 residues. CDR3 coding DNA: TGCAGCGTTGCGGATTACGAGCAGTACTTC. Residues: CSVADYEQYF.

V usage is TRBV9 and J usage is TRBJ2-2, with 14 nucleotides matching TRBD2. CDR1 is SGDLS and CDR2 is YYNGEE in the germline V gene. The junction had 11 bases not matched to a gene; V was cut back by 3 bases and J by 7 bases. The CDR3 is made up of 18 amino acids. As DNA, the CDR3 is TGTGCCAGCAGCGACAGACTAGCGGGGGGGCCTGACAGCGGGGAGCTGTTTTTT. It codes for CASSDRLAGGPDSGELFF.

CDR3 nucleotides: TGTGCCAGCAGCCCGCATCAACAGGGGGCGGGGGAAAAACTGTTTTTT. It yields the protein CASSPHQQGAGEKLFF. The V call is TRBV7-6, the J call TRBJ1-4; TRBD1 matches at 9 bases. The V gene's germline CDR1 is SGHVS and CDR2 FNYEAQ. Trimming took 5 bases from V and 8 from J; bases not matched to a gene: 12. This CDR3 has 16 residues.

This rearrangement joins TRBV10-3 to TRBJ2-1, with TRBD2 matching over 11 bases. The ends lost 6 bases at V and 7 bases at J; junction bases unmatched: 11. This CDR3 is built from 16 residues. Germline values: CDR1 ENHRY, CDR2 SYGVKD. CDR3 region: CAISSDSGGAVNEQFF. The CDR3 DNA reads TGTGCCATCAGCTCAGATAGCGGGGGGGCCGTGAATGAGCAGTTCTTC.

The genes are TRBV3-1 (or the pseudogene TRBV3-2) and TRBJ2-7; 12 nucleotides agree with TRBD2. V gave up 1 base and J gave up 1 base; unmatched junction bases: 5. This CDR3 has 17 amino acids. Germline CDR1 is LGHDT and CDR2 is YNNKEL (reference sequence). CDR3 coding DNA: TGTGCCAGCAGCCAAGGGAGGACTAGCGGGACGTCCTACGAGCAGTACTTC. Encoded protein: CASSQGRTSGTSYEQYF.

This clone appeared a few times. The V and J genes are TRBV7-8 and TRBJ1-5; 8 bases agree with TRBD1. CDR1 SGHVS and CDR2 FQNEAQ come from the germline V gene. The CDR3 runs to 17 residues. V shed 0 bases, J shed 6 bases, and the junction held 10 bases outside the gene matches. Here the CDR3 reads CASSLASAGGRGQPQHF. The CDR3 DNA sequence: TGTGCCAGCAGCTTAGCGAGCGCAGGGGGCAGGGGTCAGCCCCAGCATTTT. The whole variable domain, filled in from reference TRBV7-8 and TRBJ1-5, reads GAGVSQSPRYKVAKRGQDVALRCDPISGHVSLFWYQQALGQGPEFLTYFQNEAQLDKSGLPSDRFFAERPEGSVSTLKIQRTQQEDSAVYLCASSLASAGGRGQPQHFGDGTRLSIL.

V gene TRBV4-1 combines with J gene TRBJ1-2, with D possibly matching TRBD1 (6 bases). Germline CDR1 MGHRA, CDR2 YSYEKL. V lost 6 bases to trimming and J lost 3 bases, with 26 bases between them. This CDR3 spans 18 amino acids. The CDR3 spells CASRLLWSPTGRDYGYTF. CDR3 bases: TGCGCCAGCAGACTCTTGTGGTCCCCGACAGGCCGCGACTATGGCTACACCTTC.

The J gene is TRBJ1-2, the V gene TRBV7-8, with 9 positions matching TRBD1. V was clipped by 4 bases and J by 2 bases; unmatched bases: 5. The germline CDR1 and CDR2 sequences are SGHVS and FQNEAQ. This CDR3 contains 15 residues. CDR3 sequence reads: CASSSPGQGNYGYTF. For the CDR3, the DNA is TGTGCCAGCAGCTCCCCGGGACAGGGAAACTATGGCTACACCTTC.

The chain couples TRBV29-1 to TRBJ1-2, with 7 bases fitting TRBD1. V dropped 4 bases and J dropped 4; count of bases not matched to a gene: 3. This CDR3 contains 12 residues. The germline V gene has CDR1 SQVTM and CDR2 ANQGSEA. The CDR3 reads CSVGQGTYGYTF. The DNA for the CDR3 is TGCAGCGTTGGACAGGGAACCTATGGCTACACCTTC. Full variable domain (missing parts from reference TRBV29-1 and TRBJ1-2): SAVISQKPSRDICQRGTSLTIQCQVDSQVTMMFWYRQQPGQSLTLIATANQGSEATYESGFVIDKFPISRPNLTFSTLTVSNMSPEDSSIYLCSVGQGTYGYTFGSGTRLTVV.

The chain employs TRBV7-4 and TRBJ1-1; D gene ambiguous. CDR3 length equals 13 residues. Germline assignment: CDR1 SGHVT and CDR2 SQSDAQ. The ends were cut back, 2 bases at V and 3 bases at J, with 7 bases in the middle. In nucleotides, the CDR3 is TGTGCCAGCAGCTTAAGCCGAGACACTGAAGCTTTCTTT. Protein: CASSLSRDTEAFF.

The CDR3 DNA is TGCGCCAGCAGCTTGGTGGGACTAGGGGAGACCCAGTACTTC. It codes for CASSLVGLGETQYF. The chain couples TRBV5-1 to TRBJ2-5, with 8 bases lining up with TRBD2. Germline lookup yields CDR1 SGHRS and CDR2 YFSETQ. The V segment lost 0 bases and the J segment 5 bases; nucleotides outside the gene matches: 3. The CDR3 length is 14 residues.

V is TRBV2 and J is TRBJ2-1, with 8 bases matching TRBD1. The CDR3 length is 14 residues. Looked up from germline, CDR1 is SNHLY and CDR2 is FYNNEI. V gave up 6 bases and J gave up 9 bases; unmatched junction bases: 10. CDR3 sequence reads: CASRAPGQAFEQFF. The CDR3 bases are TGTGCCAGCAGGGCACCGGGACAGGCCTTTGAGCAGTTCTTC.

The chain has TRBV4-3 and TRBJ2-7, with D unclear. The CDR3 contains 15 residues. CDR1 is LGHNA and CDR2 is YSLEER in the germline V gene. The ends were cut back, 1 base at V and 3 bases at J, with 13 bases in the middle. The CDR3 DNA reads TGCGCCAGCAGCCAAGGGCTAGTACCTATCTACGAGCAGTACTTC. Its protein product is CASSQGLVPIYEQYF.

This clone was counted a few times. A read error may produce the germline difference seen at one junction end. The chain is built from TRBV7-8 and TRBJ1-2, with D maybe TRBD1 (5 bases). The germline gives CDR1 SGHVS, CDR2 FQNEAQ. This CDR3 region has 15 residues. CDR3 DNA: TGTGCCAGCAGCCCCCCCGGGCAGGGTAACTCTGGCTACACCTTC. Amino acids: CASSPPGQGNSGYTF.

V usage is TRBV7-2 and J usage is TRBJ2-7; TRBD2 matches at 9 bases. V gave up 1 base and J gave up 5 bases; unmatched junction bases: 3. The CDR3 extends over 14 amino acids. Germline V gives CDR1 SGHTA, CDR2 FQGNSA. CDR3: CASSLGAGGDEQYF. Here the CDR3 DNA reads TGTGCCAGCAGCTTAGGCGCGGGGGGGGACGAGCAGTACTTC.